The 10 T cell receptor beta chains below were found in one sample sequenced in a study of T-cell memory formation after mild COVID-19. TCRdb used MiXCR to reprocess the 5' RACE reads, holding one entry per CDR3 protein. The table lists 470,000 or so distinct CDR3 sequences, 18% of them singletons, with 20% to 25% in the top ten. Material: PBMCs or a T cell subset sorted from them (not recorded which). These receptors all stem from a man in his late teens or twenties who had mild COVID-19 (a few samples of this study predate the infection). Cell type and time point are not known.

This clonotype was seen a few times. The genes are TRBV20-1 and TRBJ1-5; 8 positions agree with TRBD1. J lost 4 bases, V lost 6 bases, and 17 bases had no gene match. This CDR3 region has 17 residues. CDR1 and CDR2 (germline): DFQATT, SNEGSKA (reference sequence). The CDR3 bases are TGCAGTGCAGCTCGCAGGGGGCACAAAGGGTCGAATCAGCCCCAGCATTTT. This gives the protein CSAARRGHKGSNQPQHF.

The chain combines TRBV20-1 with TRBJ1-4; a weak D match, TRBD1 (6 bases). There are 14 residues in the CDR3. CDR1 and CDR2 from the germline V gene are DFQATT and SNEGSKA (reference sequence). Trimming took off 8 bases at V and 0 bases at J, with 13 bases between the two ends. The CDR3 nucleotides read TGCAGTTACAGGGTCCCAGCAACTAATGAAAAACTGTTTTTT. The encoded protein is CSYRVPATNEKLFF.

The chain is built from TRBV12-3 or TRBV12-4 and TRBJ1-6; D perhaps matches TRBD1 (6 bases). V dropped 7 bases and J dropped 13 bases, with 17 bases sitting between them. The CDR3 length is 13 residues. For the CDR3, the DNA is TGTGCCAGCACTAGAGAGGGGGGAATGCCCCTCCACTTT. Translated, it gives CASTREGGMPLHF.

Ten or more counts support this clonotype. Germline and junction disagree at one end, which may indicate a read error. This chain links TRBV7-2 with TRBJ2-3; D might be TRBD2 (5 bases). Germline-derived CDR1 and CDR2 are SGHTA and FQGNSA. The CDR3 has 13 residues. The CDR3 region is CASSLALGDTQYF. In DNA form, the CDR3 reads TGTGCTAGCAGCTTAGCGCTGGGGGATACGCAGTATTTT.

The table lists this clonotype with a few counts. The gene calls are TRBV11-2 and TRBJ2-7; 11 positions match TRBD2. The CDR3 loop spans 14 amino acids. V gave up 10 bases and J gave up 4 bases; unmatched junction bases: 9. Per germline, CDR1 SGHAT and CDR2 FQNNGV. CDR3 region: CATVAGGLGYEQYF. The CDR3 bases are TGTGCCACTGTAGCGGGGGGGCTTGGGTACGAGCAGTACTTC.

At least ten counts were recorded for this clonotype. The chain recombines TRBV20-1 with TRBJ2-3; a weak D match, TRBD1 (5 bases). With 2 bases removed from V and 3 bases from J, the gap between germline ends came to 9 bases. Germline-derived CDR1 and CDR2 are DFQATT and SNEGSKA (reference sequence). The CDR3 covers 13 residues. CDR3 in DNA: TGCAGTGCTAGACTCCCAGGGACAGATACGCAGTATTTT. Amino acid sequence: CSARLPGTDTQYF.

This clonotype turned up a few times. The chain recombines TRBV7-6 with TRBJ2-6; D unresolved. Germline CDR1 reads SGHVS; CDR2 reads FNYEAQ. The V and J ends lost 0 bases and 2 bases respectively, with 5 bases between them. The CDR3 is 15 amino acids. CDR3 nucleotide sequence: TGTGCCAGCAGCTTAGCATCCCCTGGGGCCAACGTCCTGACTTTC. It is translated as CASSLASPGANVLTF.

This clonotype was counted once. The CDR3 region has the DNA TGCGCCAGCAGCTTGGAAGGGCAGTCACATTCACCCCTCCACTTT. Translated: CASSLEGQSHSPLHF. The chain is built from TRBV5-1 and TRBJ1-6; D is unresolved. The CDR3 sequence is 15 residues long. CDR1 SGHRS and CDR2 YFSETQ come from the germline V gene. V lost 0 bases, J lost 8 bases, and 12 bases lay in between.

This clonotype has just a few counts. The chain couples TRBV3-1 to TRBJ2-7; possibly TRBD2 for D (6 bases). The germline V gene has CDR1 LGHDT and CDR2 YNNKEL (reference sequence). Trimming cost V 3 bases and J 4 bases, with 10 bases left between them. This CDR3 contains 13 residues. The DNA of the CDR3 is TGTGCCAGCAGCCAGCGGGGCCATTACGAGCAGTACTTC. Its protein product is CASSQRGHYEQYF.

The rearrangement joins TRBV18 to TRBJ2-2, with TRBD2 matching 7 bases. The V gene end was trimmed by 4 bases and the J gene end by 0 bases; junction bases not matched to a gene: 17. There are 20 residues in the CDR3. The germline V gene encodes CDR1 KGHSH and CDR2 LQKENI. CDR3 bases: TGTGCCAGCTCACTCGTGGTCCTTGAACTAGCGACGTCGAACACCGGGGAGCTGTTTTTT. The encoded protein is CASSLVVLELATSNTGELFF.